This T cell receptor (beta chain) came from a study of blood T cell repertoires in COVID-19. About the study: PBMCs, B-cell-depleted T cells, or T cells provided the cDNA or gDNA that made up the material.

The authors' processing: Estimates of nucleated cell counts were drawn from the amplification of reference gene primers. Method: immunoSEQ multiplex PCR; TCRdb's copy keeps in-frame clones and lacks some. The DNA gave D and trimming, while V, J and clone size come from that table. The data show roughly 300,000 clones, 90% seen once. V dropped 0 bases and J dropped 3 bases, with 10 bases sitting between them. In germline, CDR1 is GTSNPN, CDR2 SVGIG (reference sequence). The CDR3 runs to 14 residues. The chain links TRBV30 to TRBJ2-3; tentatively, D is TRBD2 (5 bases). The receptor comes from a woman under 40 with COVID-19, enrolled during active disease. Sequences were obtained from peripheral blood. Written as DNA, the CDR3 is TGTGCCTGGAGTGTAGCGGTCGGGACAGATACGCAGTATTTT. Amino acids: CAWSVAVGTDTQYF.